This entry lists 22 T cell receptor beta chains sequenced from one sample in a study of blood T cell repertoires in COVID-19. Data came from immunoSEQ multiplex PCR; TCRdb stores just in-frame clones and leaves some out. The sample lists 150,000 to 180,000 clones; about 85% were seen once. Input material: peripheral blood. These TCRs come from a man in his sixties with COVID-19, enrolled during active disease.

The V call is TRBV4-1, the J call TRBJ1-2; a possible D gene is TRBD1 (5 bases). CDR1 and CDR2 (germline): MGHRA, YSYEKL. The V and J ends lost 1 base and 3 bases respectively, with 12 bases between them. The CDR3 loop spans 15 amino acids. The DNA of the CDR3 is TGCGCCAGCAGCCAAGTAGGGGCCCCATACTATGGCTACACCTTC. Its translation: CASSQVGAPYYGYTF.

The chain joins TRBV14 to TRBJ1-2; 8 positions agree with TRBD1. Germline-derived CDR1 and CDR2 are SGHDN and FVKESK. CDR3 length: 15 residues. J lost 6 bases, V lost 0 bases, and 6 bases had no gene match. The CDR3 is CASSQDQGAIDGYTF. The CDR3 DNA reads as TGTGCCAGCAGCCAAGATCAGGGGGCGATCGATGGCTACACCTTC.

The rearrangement uses TRBV27 and TRBJ2-5; TRBD2 matches 7 bases. Germline loops: CDR1 MNHEY, CDR2 SMNVEV (reference sequence). This CDR3 has 12 residues. Trimming at V came to 8 bases and at J to 5 bases, leaving 5 bases not matched to a gene. Here the CDR3 reads CASGRDRETQYF. In DNA, the CDR3 is TGTGCCAGCGGGAGGGATCGGGAGACCCAGTACTTC.

This chain uses TRBV25-1 with TRBJ2-7; D is possibly TRBD1 (6 bases). This CDR3 is 16 amino acids long. Germline CDR1 is MGHDK and CDR2 is SYGVNS. V was cut by 3 bases and J by 6 bases, with 21 bases left in between. CDR3 residues: CASSDTPGQGSGEQYF. The CDR3 nucleotides are TGTGCCAGCAGTGACACTCCGGGACAAGGGTCTGGCGAGCAGTACTTC.

The chain uses TRBV6-1 and TRBJ2-7; D may be TRBD1 (8 bases). The V end lost 3 bases, the J end lost 5 bases, and 29 bases lay between the germline ends. The CDR3 totals 19 residues. Per the germline V gene, CDR1 is MNHNS and CDR2 is SASEGT. CDR3 sequence (DNA): TGTGCCAGCAGTGACCTCTCTGACAGGGGTGTGACGGGAGGAGACGAGCAGTACTTC. Protein product: CASSDLSDRGVTGGDEQYF.

The rearrangement links TRBV28 to TRBJ1-5; TRBD1 matches 8 bases. V shed 9 bases and J 11 bases; nucleotides not matched to a gene: 15. Germline V lookup: CDR1 MDHEN, CDR2 SYDVKM. This CDR3 is built from 14 residues. The CDR3 coding sequence is TGTGCCAGTAGACCGGGACAGGTCTCTTCCGCCCAGCATTTT. Translation: CASRPGQVSSAQHF. The full variable domain, completed using reference TRBV28 and TRBJ1-5, is DVKVTQSSRYLVKRTGEKVFLECVQDMDHENMFWYRQDPGLGLRLIYFSYDVKMKEKGDIPEGYSVSREKKERFSLILESASTNQTSMYLCASRPGQVSSAQHFGDGTRLSIL.

The V call is TRBV6-6, the J call TRBJ1-1; TRBD1 is a possible D gene (6 bases). Trimming left V 4 bases short and J 10 bases short, with 22 bases between. The CDR3 totals 15 residues. The germline CDR1 and CDR2 sequences are MNHNY and SVGAGI (reference sequence). DNA for the CDR3: TGTGCCAGCAGTTCCGCACCGGGACAAGCCCTCCCAGCTTTCTTT. It is translated as CASSSAPGQALPAFF.

The chain carries TRBV15 and TRBJ2-4, with D perhaps matching TRBD2 (6 bases). Germline assignment: CDR1 LNHNV and CDR2 YYDKDF (reference sequence). The CDR3 covers 15 residues. Trimming took 2 bases from V and 6 from J, leaving 14 bases between them. The CDR3 protein is CATSRNGVGGNIQYF. The CDR3 DNA sequence: TGTGCCACCAGCAGAAACGGGGTCGGGGGAAACATTCAGTACTTC. Supplemented by reference TRBV15 and TRBJ2-4, the full variable domain reads DAMVIQNPRYQVTQFGKPVTLSCSQTLNHNVMYWYQQKSSQAPKLLFHYYDKDFNNEADTPDNFQSRRPNTSFCFLDIRSPGLGDTAMYLCATSRNGVGGNIQYFGAGTRLSVL.

The chain recombines TRBV5-1 with TRBJ2-1; D is uncertain. The ends were cut back, 0 bases at V and 6 bases at J, with 7 bases in the middle. The length of the CDR3 is 13 residues. Germline V CDR1 and CDR2: SGHRS, YFSETQ. CDR3 nucleotides: TGCGCCAGCAGCTTGGGGCAGGTCAATGAGCAGTTCTTC. Amino acids: CASSLGQVNEQFF.

This sequence joins TRBV5-1 and TRBJ2-5, with TRBD2 identical over 7 bases. CDR1 SGHRS and CDR2 YFSETQ come from the germline V gene. The J segment lost 5 bases and the V segment lost 3 bases, leaving 7 bases of the junction unmatched. This CDR3 comprises 14 residues. The CDR3 DNA reads TGCGCCAGCAGCTCGGAAGCGGGGAGGGAGACCCAGTACTTC. Translated: CASSSEAGRETQYF. The full variable domain, in which reference TRBV5-1 and TRBJ2-5 provide the parts outside the CDR3, is KAGVTQTPRYLIKTRGQQVTLSCSPISGHRSVSWYQQTPGQGLQFLFEYFSETQRNKGNFPGRFSGRQFSNSRSEMNVSTLELGDSALYLCASSSEAGRETQYFGPGTRLLVL.

This chain's CDR3 is CASSTPGVDYGYTF. CDR3 DNA: TGTGCCAGCAGTACCCCAGGGGTGGACTATGGCTACACCTTC. The chain links TRBV28 to TRBJ1-2, with D perhaps matching TRBD1 (6 bases). CDR1 and CDR2 (germline): MDHEN, SYDVKM. The CDR3 has 14 amino acids. Trimming took off 5 bases at V and 3 bases at J, with 13 bases between the two ends.

The chain links TRBV7-2 to TRBJ2-3, with TRBD1 matching 8 bases. The CDR3 runs to 12 residues. The ends lost 4 bases at V and 8 bases at J; junction bases unmatched: 2. Germline CDR1 reads SGHTA; CDR2 reads FQGNSA. CDR3 sequence: CASSSDRGTQYF. CDR3 bases: TGTGCCAGCAGCTCCGACAGGGGTACGCAGTATTTT.

The table lists this clone with a few counts. This sequence joins TRBV28 and TRBJ1-5; the match to TRBD1 covers 8 bases. The CDR3 loop spans 16 amino acids. After removal of 4 bases from V and 2 bases from J, the junction contained 7 bases not matched to a gene. CDR1 MDHEN and CDR2 SYDVKM come from the germline V gene. The CDR3 DNA is TGTGCCAGCAGTTATGGACAGGGACGAGGCAATCAGCCCCAGCATTTT. Its protein product is CASSYGQGRGNQPQHF.

The chain has TRBV7-2 and TRBJ1-1; D not certain. This CDR3 is built from 14 residues. Germline V gives CDR1 SGHTA, CDR2 FQGNSA. V lost 2 bases and J lost 5, with 12 bases in between. The CDR3 nucleotides read TGTGCCAGCAGCTTACTTTCAGGCAGGACTGAAGCTTTCTTT. This encodes CASSLLSGRTEAFF.

As concerns this clone: The junction departs from germline at one end; a sequencing error may be responsible. The chain couples TRBV5-5 to TRBJ1-1; tentative D call: TRBD1 (6 bases). This CDR3 is built from 13 residues. Germline V CDR1 and CDR2: SGHKS, YYEKEE (reference sequence). The CDR3 DNA is TGTGCCAGCAGCTTGTTATACACAGGGAATAGGTCCTTT. Protein product: CASSLLYTGNRSF.

This chain links TRBV7-2 with TRBJ1-2; D is ambiguous. This CDR3 comprises 15 residues. CDR1 is SGHTA, CDR2 FQGNSA, per germline. Between the trimmed V and J ends, which lost 5 bases and 4 bases, there was a span of 17 bases. CDR3 in amino acids: CASSPNTGSRYGYTF. CDR3 bases: TGTGCCAGCAGCCCTAACACGGGTTCCCGCTATGGCTACACCTTC.

V is TRBV5-1 and J is TRBJ1-4, with D perhaps matching TRBD1 (5 bases). The CDR3 consists of 15 residues. Germline CDR1 and CDR2: SGHRS and YFSETQ. Trimming pared 3 bases from V and 7 bases from J, leaving 16 bases between. CDR3 sequence: CASSSGGVVSEKLFF. The DNA for the CDR3 is TGCGCCAGCAGCTCCGGGGGGGTGGTATCTGAAAAACTGTTTTTT.

In its sample, this clone was seen once. This chain joins TRBV9 and TRBJ2-1; D uncertain. The germline V and J ends were trimmed by 5 bases and 8 bases, with 14 bases remaining between them. This CDR3 spans 13 amino acids. The germline CDR1 and CDR2 sequences are SGDLS and YYNGEE. This CDR3 is CASRPLDRDEQFF. The CDR3 DNA follows: TGTGCCAGCAGACCACTCGATCGGGATGAGCAGTTCTTC.

This clone was seen only once. J is TRBJ1-6 and V is TRBV25-1; a possible D gene is TRBD1 (5 bases). CDR1 and CDR2 (germline): MGHDK, SYGVNS. CDR3 length: 15 residues. V lost 1 base and J 7 bases, leaving 11 bases between the germline ends. In DNA form, the CDR3 reads TGTGCCAGCAGTGAATCCGGGGGGGAAAATTCACCCCTCCACTTT. Amino acid sequence: CASSESGGENSPLHF.

This chain's CDR3 is CASADRGLGRLAFF. CDR3 nucleotide sequence: TGTGCCAGCGCGGACAGGGGGCTTGGGAGGCTAGCTTTCTTT. The rearrangement joins TRBV19 to TRBJ1-1; 11 bases fit TRBD1. The CDR3 extends over 14 amino acids. Germline lookup yields CDR1 LNHDA and CDR2 SQIVND (reference sequence). J gave up 10 bases and V 9 bases, and 13 bases lay outside the gene matches.

The J gene is TRBJ1-2, the V gene TRBV9; possibly TRBD1 for D (6 bases). CDR3 length: 14 residues. Germline V gene lookup returns CDR1 SGDLS and CDR2 YYNGEE. V lost 3 bases, J lost 4 bases, and 13 bases lay in between. The CDR3 reads CASSAQTGTYGYTF. The CDR3 coding sequence is TGTGCCAGCAGCGCCCAAACAGGGACCTATGGCTACACCTTC.

This clone appeared a few times. The chain couples TRBV7-2 to TRBJ1-3; D is perhaps TRBD1 (5 bases). This CDR3 has 16 residues. V shed 0 bases and J shed 1 base, with 10 bases lying between them. From germline, CDR1 is SGHTA and CDR2 FQGNSA. Written as DNA, the CDR3 is TGTGCCAGCAGCTTAGCGCTAGGGGTTTCTGGAAACACCATATATTTT. Protein sequence: CASSLALGVSGNTIYF. The full variable domain, with the rest looked up from reference TRBV7-2 and TRBJ1-3, is GAGVSQSPSNKVTEKGKDVELRCDPISGHTALYWYRQSLGQGLEFLIYFQGNSAPDKSGLPSDRFSAERTGGSVSTLTIQRTQQEDSAVYLCASSLALGVSGNTIYFGEGSWLTVV.